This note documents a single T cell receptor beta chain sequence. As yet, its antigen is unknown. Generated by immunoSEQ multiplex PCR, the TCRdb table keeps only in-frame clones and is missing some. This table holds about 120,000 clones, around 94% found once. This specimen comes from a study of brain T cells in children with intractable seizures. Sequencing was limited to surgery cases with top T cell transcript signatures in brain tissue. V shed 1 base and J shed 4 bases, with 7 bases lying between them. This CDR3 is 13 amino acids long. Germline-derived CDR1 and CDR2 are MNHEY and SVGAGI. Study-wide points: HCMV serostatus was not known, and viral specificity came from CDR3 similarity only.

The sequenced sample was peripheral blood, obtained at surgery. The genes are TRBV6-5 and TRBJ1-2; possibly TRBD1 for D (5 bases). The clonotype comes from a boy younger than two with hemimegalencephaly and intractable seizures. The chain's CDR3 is CASSYYDSYGYTF. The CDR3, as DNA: TGTGCCAGCAGTTACTATGACAGCTATGGCTACACCTTC.